Included here is one TCR beta chain sequence, with context. Stated time point: pre-treatment sample, taken before nivolumab and TIL therapy. The immunoSEQ assay was v3. Only in-frame clones appear in the TCRdb table, and some are missing; sequencing was by immunoSEQ multiplex PCR. The table includes 60,000 or so clones, 55% to 75% detected once. The data are from a study of TIL therapy for anti-PD-1-resistant metastatic lung cancer. The CDR3 spans 12 residues. The chain joins TRBV23-1 to TRBJ2-3, with D possibly TRBD2 on 6 matching bases. TRBV23-1 is sorted into the ORF group, with uncertain function. The source was blood, collected at baseline. This receptor was obtained from a person between 25 and 79 years old with non-small cell lung cancer. The CDR3 DNA is TGCGTCGGCGGGACGAGCACAGATACGCAGTATTTT. Translated, it gives CVGGTSTDTQYF.